The present entry profiles one T cell receptor beta chain with its context. This sample was taken from a study of T-cell reconstitution after alpha-beta-depleted transplantation in children. As it was prepared, the TCRbeta library received unique molecular identifiers. From the PCR reads, TCRdb called clonotypes with MiXCR, one entry per CDR3 protein. The table shows almost 400,000 distinct CDR3 sequences, with roughly 22% occurring only once. CDR1 and CDR2 (germline): DFQATT, SNEGSKA (reference sequence). V gave up 1 base and J gave up 5 bases, with 11 bases separating them. The length of the CDR3 is 13 residues.

The clonotype was recovered from a human donor who donated a stem cell graft to a child with acute myeloid leukemia. V gene TRBV20-1 combines with J gene TRBJ1-1; D call uncertain. Material: PBMCs from the stem cell graft donor, obtained from the stem cell graft. The CDR3 loop is CSARVGRKTEAFF. CDR3 sequence (DNA): TGCAGTGCTAGAGTGGGCCGAAAGACTGAAGCTTTCTTT.